This TCR beta chain is from a study of CD8+ T cells in alopecia areata. Study-wide findings and caveats: Scalp samples also contribute reads from the resident alphabeta T cells found in normal skin.

Sequencing templates came from extracted RNA that was reverse transcribed into cDNA. TCRdb's copy holds only in-frame clones and misses some; the assay was immunoSEQ multiplex PCR. The table records some 210,000 clones, just over 65% of them present only once. Details on this clone: Its antigen is undetermined.

Treatment defined: oral pan-JAK inhibitor, 5-10 mg twice daily. Cell sorting was applied to PBMCs, and CD4+ and CD8+ T cells were collected. The CDR3 is 19 amino acids. The V gene's germline CDR1 is SGDLS and CDR2 YYNGEE. V lost 4 bases and J lost 0, with 20 bases in between. This chain uses TRBV9 with TRBJ2-6; D is undetermined. Material: CD4+ T cells sorted from blood, obtained between weeks 43 and 45, from a patient treated with tofacitinib. The receptor's source is a human donor with alopecia areata. This CDR3 is CASSLGPFSSSSGANVLTF. In nucleotides, the CDR3 is TGTGCCAGCAGCCTCGGGCCTTTTTCTTCTAGCTCTGGGGCCAACGTCCTGACTTTC.